The rows below give T cell receptor beta chains drawn from one sample of a study of cytomegalovirus exposure and HLA in healthy donors. The data were produced by immunoSEQ multiplex PCR, yet TCRdb's version contains in-frame clones alone and is incomplete. The profile covers more than 80,000 clones, with about 87% appearing a single time and around 1.9% taken by the ten largest. The material sequenced was PBMCs. The source of these receptors is a young woman in good health and CMV-seropositive. Each CDR3 is given with its conserved first and last residue. D genes are given only for firm matches. Size values are once, few and many counts, or a class for expanded clones, and some rows have none.

CASSGTGSDTQYF TGTGCCAGCAGTGGCACAGGGTCAGATACGCAGTATTTT - TRBJ2-3 - TRBV25-1
CASSVAGGSGQSNSPLHF TGTGCCAGCAGCGTAGCGGGGGGGTCGGGACAGAGCAATTCACCCCTCCACTTT - TRBJ1-6 TRBD1 TRBV9
CASSELGGATLGEQFF TGTGCCAGCAGTGAGTTGGGCGGGGCTACTTTGGGTGAGCAGTTCTTC - TRBJ2-1 - TRBV2
CASSQGARGGFYNEQFF TGTGCCAGCAGCCAAGGGGCGCGGGGGGGATTTTACAATGAGCAGTTCTTC - TRBJ2-1 TRBD2 TRBV4-2
CATSRVPGYTGELFF TGTGCCACCAGCAGAGTCCCAGGATACACCGGGGAGCTGTTTTTT once TRBJ2-2 - TRBV15
CASSPVSARAGETQYF TGTGCCAGCAGTCCAGTTTCTGCCAGGGCGGGGGAGACCCAGTACTTC once TRBJ2-5 - TRBV28
CATSRGLQGHGGYTF TGTGCCACCAGCAGGGGCTTGCAGGGGCACGGTGGCTACACCTTC - TRBJ1-2 - TRBV15
CASSVGPGVTYEQYF TGTGCCAGCAGCGTAGGTCCAGGGGTAACCTACGAGCAGTACTTC - TRBJ2-7 - TRBV9
CASSLLPPYLNEQFF TGTGCCAGCAGTTTATTGCCACCCTACCTCAATGAGCAGTTCTTC - TRBJ2-1 - TRBV27
CASSSQGKTEAFF TGTGCCAGTAGTTCCCAGGGTAAAACTGAAGCTTTCTTT - TRBJ1-1 - TRBV19
CASSLGTGEGGIYMNTEAFF TGCGCCAGCAGCTTGGGAACAGGGGAAGGTGGGATATACATGAACACTGAAGCTTTCTTT - TRBJ1-1 TRBD1 TRBV5-1
CASSIAIGTDTQYF TGTGCCAGCAGTATCGCGATTGGTACAGATACGCAGTATTTT - TRBJ2-3 - TRBV6-1
CASSLEGQETQYF TGTGCCAGCAGTTTGGAGGGGCAAGAGACCCAGTACTTC - TRBJ2-5 - TRBV27
CASSYLGGVSNSPLHF TGTGCCAGCAGTTATTTGGGGGGGGTTTCTAATTCACCCCTCCACTTT once TRBJ1-6 - TRBV28
CASSRGSYNEQFF TGTGCCAGCAGCAGGGGCTCCTACAATGAGCAGTTCTTC - TRBJ2-1 - TRBV6-5
CATSAVPGQTYEQYF TGTGCCACCAGCGCAGTCCCGGGACAAACCTACGAGCAGTACTTC - TRBJ2-7 - TRBV15
CASSLGRGLGTEAFF TGTGCCAGCAGCTTAGGCAGGGGGCTTGGCACTGAAGCTTTCTTT - TRBJ1-1 TRBD1 TRBV7-9
CASSLFGLAGGHHIQYF TGTGCCAGCAGCTTATTCGGACTAGCGGGGGGGCATCACATTCAGTACTTC - TRBJ2-4 TRBD2 TRBV7-9
CASSLGDSNSPLHF TGTGCCAGCAGTTTGGGGGACTCTAATTCACCCCTCCACTTT - TRBJ1-6 - TRBV28
CASSLGRGDYNEQFF TGTGCCAGCAGCTTAGGGCGGGGCGATTACAATGAGCAGTTCTTC - TRBJ2-1 - TRBV7-2
CASSLPSDINTEAFF TGTGCCAGCAGTCTTCCGTCCGACATTAACACTGAAGCTTTCTTT - TRBJ1-1 - TRBV7-9
CASSQDAGSNQPQHF TGCGCCAGCAGCCAAGATGCGGGTAGCAATCAGCCCCAGCATTTT few TRBJ1-5 - TRBV4-1
CASSLGSLPKNIQYF TGTGCCAGCAGCTTAGGCTCACTTCCCAAAAACATTCAGTACTTC once TRBJ2-4 - TRBV13
CASSPASGGNTGELFF TGTGCCAGTAGTCCTGCTAGCGGGGGCAACACCGGGGAGCTGTTTTTT - TRBJ2-2 TRBD2 TRBV19
CASSESGGTETQYF TGTGCCAGCAGTGAATCAGGGGGCACGGAGACCCAGTACTTC - TRBJ2-5 TRBD1 TRBV6-1
CASSRGLAGRSLGETQYF TGTGCCAGTAGTAGGGGACTAGCGGGACGATCTTTGGGAGAGACCCAGTACTTC - TRBJ2-5 TRBD2 TRBV19
CASKDRGSHQPQHF TGTGCCAGTAAGGACAGGGGTTCGCATCAGCCCCAGCATTTT once TRBJ1-5 TRBD1 TRBV19
CASSPQLSYEQYF TGTGCCAGCAGCCCGCAACTCTCCTACGAGCAGTACTTC - TRBJ2-7 - TRBV7-2
CASSSGLAGTSNTGELFF TGCGCCAGCAGTTCAGGACTAGCGGGGACTTCGAACACCGGGGAGCTGTTTTTT - TRBJ2-2 TRBD2 TRBV5-1